This T cell receptor beta chain came from a study of vaccination effects on CD4 cells after COVID-19. As for the study in general: Antigen-specific CD4+ T cells expanded by the ViraFEST assay with viral peptide pools were then sequenced. Study-wide results and limits: Researchers report that only 1 of 255 vaccine-induced clones in healthy vaccinees cross-reacted with common cold coronaviruses. Vaccine- and infection-induced clones showed marked clonal contraction late following vaccination.

Culture proceeded for roughly ten days, and CD4+ T cells were then isolated. Participants were vaccinated with two doses of either the BNT162b2 or mRNA-1273 vaccine. About this clone itself: Its antigen is as yet unknown.

Germline CDR1 and CDR2: KGHDR and SFDVKD. The V end lost 9 bases, the J end lost 8 bases, and 19 bases lay between the germline ends. CDR3 length equals 14 residues. Assay: immunoSEQ multiplex PCR; the TCRdb copy retains only in-frame clones and omits some. The sample lists about 66,000 clones; roughly 81% were seen once. The clonotype was recovered from a human donor who received a COVID-19 vaccine. The specimen was CD4+ T cells from PBMCs cultured without peptide, collected after COVID-19 vaccination. The chain links TRBV24-1 to TRBJ2-1, with unresolved D. The CDR3 loop reads CATGSSLTAYEQFF. CDR3 in DNA: TGTGCCACCGGGTCGAGTCTTACTGCTTATGAGCAGTTCTTC.